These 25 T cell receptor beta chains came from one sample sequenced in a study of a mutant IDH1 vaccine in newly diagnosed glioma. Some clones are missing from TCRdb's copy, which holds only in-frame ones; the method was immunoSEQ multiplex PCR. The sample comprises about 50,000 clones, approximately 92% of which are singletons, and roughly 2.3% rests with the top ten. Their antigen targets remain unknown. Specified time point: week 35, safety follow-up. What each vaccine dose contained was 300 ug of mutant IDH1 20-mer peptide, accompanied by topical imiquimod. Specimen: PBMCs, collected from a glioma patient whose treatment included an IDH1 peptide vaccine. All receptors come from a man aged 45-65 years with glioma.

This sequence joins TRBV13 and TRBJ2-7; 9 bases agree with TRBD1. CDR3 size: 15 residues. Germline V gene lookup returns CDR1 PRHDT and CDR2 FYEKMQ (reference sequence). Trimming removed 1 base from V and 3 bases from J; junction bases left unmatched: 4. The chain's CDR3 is CASSLAGTGHYEQYF. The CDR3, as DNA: TGTGCCAGCAGCTTAGCGGGGACAGGGCACTACGAGCAGTACTTC.

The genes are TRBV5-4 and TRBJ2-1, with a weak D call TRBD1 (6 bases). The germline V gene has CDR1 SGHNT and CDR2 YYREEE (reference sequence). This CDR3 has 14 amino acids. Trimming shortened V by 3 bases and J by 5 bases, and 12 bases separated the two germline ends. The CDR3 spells CASSWPDRNNEQFF. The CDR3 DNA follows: TGTGCCAGCAGCTGGCCCGACAGGAACAATGAGCAGTTCTTC.

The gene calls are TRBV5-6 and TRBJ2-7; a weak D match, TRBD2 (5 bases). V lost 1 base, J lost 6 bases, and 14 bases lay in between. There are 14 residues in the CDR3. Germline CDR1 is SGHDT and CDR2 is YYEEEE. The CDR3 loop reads CASSLRGFFAEQYF. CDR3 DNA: TGTGCCAGCAGCTTGCGAGGGTTTTTCGCCGAGCAGTACTTC.

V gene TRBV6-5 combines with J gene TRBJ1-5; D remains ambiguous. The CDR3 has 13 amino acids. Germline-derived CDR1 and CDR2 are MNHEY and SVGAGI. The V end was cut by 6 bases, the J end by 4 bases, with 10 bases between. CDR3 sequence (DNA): TGTGCCAGCAGGGGTTGGGGTAATCAGCCCCAGCATTTT. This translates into CASRGWGNQPQHF.

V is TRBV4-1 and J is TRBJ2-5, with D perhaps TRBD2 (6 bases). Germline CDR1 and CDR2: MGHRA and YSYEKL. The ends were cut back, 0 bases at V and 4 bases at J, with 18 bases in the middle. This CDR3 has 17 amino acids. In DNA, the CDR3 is TGCGCCAGCAGCCAAGAATATAGCGGACCTGACACAGAGACCCAGTACTTC. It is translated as CASSQEYSGPDTETQYF.

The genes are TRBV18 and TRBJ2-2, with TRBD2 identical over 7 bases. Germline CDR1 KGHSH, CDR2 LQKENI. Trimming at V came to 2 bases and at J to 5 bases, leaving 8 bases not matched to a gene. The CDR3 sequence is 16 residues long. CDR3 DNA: TGTGCCAGCTCACCAGCCCCGGGGGGAAGGACCGGGGAGCTGTTTTTT. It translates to CASSPAPGGRTGELFF.

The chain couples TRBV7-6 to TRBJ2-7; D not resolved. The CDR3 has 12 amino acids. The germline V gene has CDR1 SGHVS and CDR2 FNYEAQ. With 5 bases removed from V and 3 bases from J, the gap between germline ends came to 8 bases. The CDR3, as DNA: TGTGCCAGCAGCCGCCGAGACTACGAGCAGTACTTC. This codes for CASSRRDYEQYF.

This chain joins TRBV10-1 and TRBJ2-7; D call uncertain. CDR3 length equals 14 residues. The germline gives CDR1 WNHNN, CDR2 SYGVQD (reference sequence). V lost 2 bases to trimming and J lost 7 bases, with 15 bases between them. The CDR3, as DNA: TGCGCCAGCAGTGAGGCCAGCGCCCCGAGGGAGCAGTACTTC. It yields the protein CASSEASAPREQYF.

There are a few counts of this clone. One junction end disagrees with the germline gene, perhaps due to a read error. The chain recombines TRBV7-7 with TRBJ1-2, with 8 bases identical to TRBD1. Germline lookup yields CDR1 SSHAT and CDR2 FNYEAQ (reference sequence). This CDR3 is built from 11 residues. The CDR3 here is CASRDRGMHTF. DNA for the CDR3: TGTGCTAGCAGAGACAGGGGTATGCACACCTTC.

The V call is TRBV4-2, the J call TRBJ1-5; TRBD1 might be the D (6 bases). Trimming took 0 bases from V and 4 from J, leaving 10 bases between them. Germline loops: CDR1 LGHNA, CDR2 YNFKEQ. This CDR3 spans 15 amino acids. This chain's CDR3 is CASSQDMQGNQPQHF. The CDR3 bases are TGTGCCAGCAGCCAAGATATGCAGGGGAATCAGCCCCAGCATTTT.

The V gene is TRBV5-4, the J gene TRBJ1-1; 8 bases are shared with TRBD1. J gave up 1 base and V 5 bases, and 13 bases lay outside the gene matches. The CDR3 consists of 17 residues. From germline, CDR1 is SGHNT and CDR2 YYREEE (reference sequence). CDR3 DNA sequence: TGTGCCAGCAGGAGGGTAGACAGGGGAGAACAGAACACTGAAGCTTTCTTT. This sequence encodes CASRRVDRGEQNTEAFF.

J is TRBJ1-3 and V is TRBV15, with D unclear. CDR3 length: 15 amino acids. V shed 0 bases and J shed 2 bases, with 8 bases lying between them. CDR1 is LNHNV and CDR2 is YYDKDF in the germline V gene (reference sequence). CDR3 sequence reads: CATSRDHTAGNTIYF. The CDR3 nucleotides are TGTGCCACCAGCAGAGATCATACAGCTGGAAACACCATATATTTT.

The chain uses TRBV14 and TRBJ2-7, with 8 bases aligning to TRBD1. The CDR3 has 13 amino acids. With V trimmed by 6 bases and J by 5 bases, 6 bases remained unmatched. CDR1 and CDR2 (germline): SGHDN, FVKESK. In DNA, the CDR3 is TGTGCCAGCAGAAGGACAGGGAGGCACGAGCAGTACTTC. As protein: CASRRTGRHEQYF.

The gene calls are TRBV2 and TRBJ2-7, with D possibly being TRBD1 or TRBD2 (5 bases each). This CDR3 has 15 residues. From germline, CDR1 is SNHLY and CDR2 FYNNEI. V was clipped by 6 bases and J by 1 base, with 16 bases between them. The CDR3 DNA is TGTGCCAGCAGGGGGACCGTTACAATTTCCTACGAGCAGTACTTC. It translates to CASRGTVTISYEQYF. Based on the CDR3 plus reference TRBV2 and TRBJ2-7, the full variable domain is EPEVTQTPSHQVTQMGQEVILRCVPISNHLYFYWYRQILGQKVEFLVSFYNNEISEKSEIFDDQFSVERPDGSNFTLKIRSTKLEDSAMYFCASRGTVTISYEQYFGPGTRLTVT.

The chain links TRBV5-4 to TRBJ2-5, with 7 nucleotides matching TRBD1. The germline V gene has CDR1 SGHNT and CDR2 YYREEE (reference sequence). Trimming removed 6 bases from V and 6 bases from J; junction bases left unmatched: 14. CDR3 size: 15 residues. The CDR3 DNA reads TGTGCCAGCACCCGAGGGGAAGGGGGCAGGCAGACCCAGTACTTC. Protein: CASTRGEGGRQTQYF.

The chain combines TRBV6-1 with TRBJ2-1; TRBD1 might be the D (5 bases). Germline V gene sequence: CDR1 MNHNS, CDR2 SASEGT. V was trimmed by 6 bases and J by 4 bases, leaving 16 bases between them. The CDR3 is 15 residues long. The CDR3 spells CASSEQVLGYNEQFF. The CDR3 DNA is TGTGCCAGCAGCGAACAGGTTTTAGGATACAATGAGCAGTTCTTC.

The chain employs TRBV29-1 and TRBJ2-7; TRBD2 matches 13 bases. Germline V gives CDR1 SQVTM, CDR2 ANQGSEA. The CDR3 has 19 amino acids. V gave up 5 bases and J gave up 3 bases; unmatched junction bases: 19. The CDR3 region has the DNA TGCAGCGTTAAAATGGGGGAGACGTGGACTAGCGGGGGTGACTACGAGCAGTACTTC. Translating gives CSVKMGETWTSGGDYEQYF.

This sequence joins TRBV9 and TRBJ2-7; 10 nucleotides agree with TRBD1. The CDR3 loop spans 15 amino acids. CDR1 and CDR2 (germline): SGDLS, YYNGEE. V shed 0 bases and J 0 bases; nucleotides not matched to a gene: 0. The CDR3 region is CASSVGQGASYEQYF. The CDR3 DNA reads TGTGCCAGCAGCGTAGGACAGGGGGCCTCCTACGAGCAGTACTTC.

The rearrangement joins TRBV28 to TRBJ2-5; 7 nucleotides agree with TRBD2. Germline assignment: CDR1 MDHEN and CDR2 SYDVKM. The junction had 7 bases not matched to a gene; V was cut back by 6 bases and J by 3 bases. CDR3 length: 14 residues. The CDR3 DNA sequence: TGTGCCAGCAGGGTTAGCGGGTGGGAAGAGACCCAGTACTTC. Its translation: CASRVSGWEETQYF.

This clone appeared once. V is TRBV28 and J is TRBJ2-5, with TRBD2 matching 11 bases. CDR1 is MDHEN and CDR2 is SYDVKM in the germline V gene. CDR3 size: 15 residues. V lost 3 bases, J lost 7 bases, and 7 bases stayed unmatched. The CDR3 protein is CASSFDPGTSGTQYF. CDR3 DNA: TGTGCCAGCAGTTTCGATCCCGGGACTAGCGGGACCCAGTACTTC.

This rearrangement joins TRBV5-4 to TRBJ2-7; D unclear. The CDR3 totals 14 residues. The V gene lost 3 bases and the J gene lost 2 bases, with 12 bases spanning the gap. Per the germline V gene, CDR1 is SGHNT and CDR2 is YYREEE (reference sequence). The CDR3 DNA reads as TGTGCCAGCAGCTCCCGGAGTGGTGCCTACGAGCAGTACTTC. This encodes CASSSRSGAYEQYF. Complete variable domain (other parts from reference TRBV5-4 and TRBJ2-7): ETGVTQSPTHLIKTRGQQVTLRCSSQSGHNTVSWYQQALGQGPQFIFQYYREEENGRGNFPPRFSGLQFPNYSSELNVNALELDDSALYLCASSSRSGAYEQYFGPGTRLTVT.

The CDR3 protein is CASSQRRTAGESTDTQYF. DNA of the CDR3: TGTGCCAGCAGCCAGCGACGTACGGCAGGGGAGAGCACAGATACGCAGTATTTT. This chain joins TRBV4-2 and TRBJ2-3; maybe TRBD1 (6 bases). The CDR3 is 18 amino acids. From germline, CDR1 is LGHNA and CDR2 YNFKEQ. V was pared by 3 bases and J by 0 bases, with 19 bases between.

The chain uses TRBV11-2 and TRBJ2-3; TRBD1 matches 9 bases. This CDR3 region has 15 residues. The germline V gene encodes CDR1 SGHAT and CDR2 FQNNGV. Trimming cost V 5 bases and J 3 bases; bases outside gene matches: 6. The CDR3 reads CASSIGTGRTDTQYF. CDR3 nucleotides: TGTGCCAGCAGCATTGGGACAGGGCGAACAGATACGCAGTATTTT.

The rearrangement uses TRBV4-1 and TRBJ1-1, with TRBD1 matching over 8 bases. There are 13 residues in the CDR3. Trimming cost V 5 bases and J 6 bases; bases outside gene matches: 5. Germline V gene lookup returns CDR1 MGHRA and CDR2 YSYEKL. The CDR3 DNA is TGCGCCAGCAGCGGCCAGGGGGCACCTGAAGCTTTCTTT. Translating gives CASSGQGAPEAFF.

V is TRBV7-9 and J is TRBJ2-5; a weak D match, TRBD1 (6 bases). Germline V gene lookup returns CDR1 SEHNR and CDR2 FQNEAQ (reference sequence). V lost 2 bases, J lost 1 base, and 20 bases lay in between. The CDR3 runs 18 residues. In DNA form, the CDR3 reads TGTGCCAGCAGCTTAATACCTGGGACAAAAGGAGCCCAAGAGACCCAGTACTTC. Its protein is CASSLIPGTKGAQETQYF.